The 31 T cell receptor beta chains reported below all come from one sample, sequenced in a study of blood T cell repertoires in COVID-19. The repertoire was sequenced with immunoSEQ multiplex PCR; TCRdb's copy has only in-frame clones and lacks some. Among more than 85,000 clones listed, about nine tenths were seen once. Sequenced input: peripheral blood. Every receptor here comes from a woman aged 50 to 60 with COVID-19, enrolled during active disease.

This rearrangement joins TRBV29-1 to TRBJ1-1, with TRBD1 matching 9 bases. The germline V gene encodes CDR1 SQVTM and CDR2 ANQGSEA. The J segment lost 5 bases and the V segment lost 4 bases, leaving 2 bases of the junction unmatched. This CDR3 is 12 amino acids long. CDR3 residues: CSVGTGETEAFF. CDR3 DNA: TGCAGCGTTGGGACAGGGGAGACTGAAGCTTTCTTT. Full variable domain (remainder filled in from reference TRBV29-1 and TRBJ1-1): SAVISQKPSRDICQRGTSLTIQCQVDSQVTMMFWYRQQPGQSLTLIATANQGSEATYESGFVIDKFPISRPNLTFSTLTVSNMSPEDSSIYLCSVGTGETEAFFGQGTRLTVV.

This chain uses TRBV28 with TRBJ1-1; D gene unclear. Trimming took 0 bases from V and 11 from J, leaving 16 bases between them. The CDR3 totals 14 residues. Germline CDR1 and CDR2: MDHEN and SYDVKM. Here the CDR3 reads CASSLWKRAAGAFF. The CDR3 bases are TGTGCCAGCAGTTTATGGAAGAGGGCCGCCGGGGCTTTCTTT.

The V and J genes are TRBV4-3 and TRBJ2-7; no clear D. From germline, CDR1 is LGHNA and CDR2 YSLEER. V lost 0 bases and J 2 bases, leaving 11 bases between the germline ends. The CDR3 contains 15 residues. The CDR3 loop reads CASSQEATSTYEQYF. The CDR3 nucleotides are TGCGCCAGCAGCCAAGAGGCGACAAGCACCTACGAGCAGTACTTC.

J is TRBJ2-5 and V is TRBV25-1; 10 bases are shared with TRBD1. V gave up 8 bases and J gave up 5 bases; unmatched junction bases: 11. Germline loops: CDR1 MGHDK, CDR2 SYGVNS. This CDR3 contains 15 residues. CDR3 protein: CASAGQGNYWETQYF. In DNA form, the CDR3 reads TGTGCCAGCGCGGGACAGGGGAACTATTGGGAGACCCAGTACTTC.

CDR3 sequence reads: CASSYLSPGQPQHF. For the CDR3, the DNA is TGTGCCAGCAGTTACCTCAGCCCAGGGCAGCCCCAGCATTTT. The chain links TRBV6-2 or TRBV6-3 to TRBJ1-5, with D possibly being TRBD1 (5 bases). Germline CDR1 and CDR2: MNHEY and SVGEGT. The CDR3 is 14 amino acids. V lost 2 bases to trimming and J lost 7 bases, with 12 bases between them.

The chain combines TRBV7-2 with TRBJ1-2, with D perhaps matching TRBD1 (5 bases). The CDR3 loop spans 13 amino acids. Germline CDR1 and CDR2: SGHTA and FQGNSA. Between the trimmed V and J ends, which lost 5 bases and 5 bases, there was a span of 12 bases. DNA for the CDR3: TGTGCCAGCAGCACACAGGTTGGGTATGGCTACACCTTC. It encodes CASSTQVGYGYTF. Full variable domain (missing parts from reference TRBV7-2 and TRBJ1-2): GAGVSQSPSNKVTEKGKDVELRCDPISGHTALYWYRQSLGQGLEFLIYFQGNSAPDKSGLPSDRFSAERTGGSVSTLTIQRTQQEDSAVYLCASSTQVGYGYTFGSGTRLTVV.

The V call is TRBV29-1, the J call TRBJ2-3; 9 bases match TRBD1. The germline CDR1 and CDR2 sequences are SQVTM and ANQGSEA. J was trimmed by 1 base and V by 6 bases; bases with no gene match: 5. The CDR3 runs to 14 residues. CDR3 region: CSVGTGKGTDTQYF. DNA of the CDR3: TGCAGCGTAGGGACAGGGAAGGGCACAGATACGCAGTATTTT.

The chain recombines TRBV10-1 with TRBJ2-7; D gene unclear. Trimming pared 8 bases from V and 0 bases from J, leaving 8 bases between. The length of the CDR3 is 12 residues. The germline V gene encodes CDR1 WNHNN and CDR2 SYGVQD (reference sequence). The CDR3 nucleotides are TGCGCCAGCTCCTCGTACTCCTACGAGCAGTACTTC. This gives the protein CASSSYSYEQYF.

The J gene is TRBJ2-5, the V gene TRBV9, with D tentatively TRBD2 (6 bases). CDR1 is SGDLS, CDR2 YYNGEE, per germline. V lost 0 bases to trimming and J lost 5 bases, with 14 bases between them. The CDR3 extends over 15 amino acids. CDR3 DNA: TGTGCCAGCAGCGTAGCAGTGGGCGGGGACGAGACCCAGTACTTC. The encoded protein is CASSVAVGGDETQYF.

The rearrangement joins TRBV6-2 or TRBV6-3 to TRBJ2-5, with TRBD2 identical over 10 bases. Trimming at V came to 3 bases and at J to 5 bases, leaving 3 bases not matched to a gene. Germline CDR1 and CDR2: MNHEY and SVGEGT. This CDR3 is 14 amino acids long. The CDR3 sequence: CASSYGLAVETQYF. CDR3 coding DNA: TGTGCCAGCAGTTATGGACTAGCGGTTGAGACCCAGTACTTC.

This sequence joins TRBV6-5 and TRBJ1-6; 7 bases line up with TRBD1. The germline V gene encodes CDR1 MNHEY and CDR2 SVGAGI. V lost 4 bases to trimming and J lost 17 bases; unmatched junction nucleotides: 8. This CDR3 is 12 amino acids long. CDR3 sequence: CASSSTGTEIHF. The CDR3 nucleotides are TGTGCCAGCAGTTCAACCGGGACAGAAATCCACTTT.

This rearrangement joins TRBV27 to TRBJ2-5, with D perhaps matching TRBD2 (5 bases). V lost 5 bases to trimming and J lost 1 base, with 14 bases between them. The CDR3 is made up of 15 amino acids. Germline lookup yields CDR1 MNHEY and CDR2 SMNVEV (reference sequence). This CDR3 is CASSTTLASQETQYF. CDR3 bases: TGTGCCAGCAGTACCACTTTAGCGAGCCAAGAGACCCAGTACTTC.

V usage is TRBV11-2 and J usage is TRBJ2-1; D might be TRBD1 (5 bases). The germline V gene encodes CDR1 SGHAT and CDR2 FQNNGV. V was pared by 5 bases and J by 6 bases, with 14 bases between. This CDR3 region has 14 residues. Here the CDR3 reads CASSPSQVVNEQFF. CDR3 nucleotide sequence: TGTGCCAGCAGCCCCTCACAGGTAGTCAATGAGCAGTTCTTC.

This sequence joins TRBV3-1 (or the pseudogene TRBV3-2) and TRBJ2-1; 11 positions agree with TRBD2. Germline CDR1 reads LGHDT; CDR2 reads YNNKEL (reference sequence). After removal of 5 bases from V and 8 bases from J, the junction contained 11 bases not matched to a gene. The CDR3 is made up of 16 amino acids. The CDR3 coding sequence is TGTGCCAGCAGCTTCACTCTAGCGGGGGGCCGGGATGAGCAGTTCTTC. Protein sequence: CASSFTLAGGRDEQFF.

V and J are TRBV3-1 (or the pseudogene TRBV3-2) and TRBJ2-3; 10 positions agree with TRBD2. Germline values: CDR1 LGHDT, CDR2 YNNKEL (reference sequence). The junction had 0 bases not matched to a gene; V was cut back by 3 bases and J by 0 bases. The CDR3 has 15 residues. The CDR3 is CASSQTSGSTDTQYF. As DNA, the CDR3 is TGTGCCAGCAGCCAGACTAGCGGGAGCACAGATACGCAGTATTTT.

This clone was seen a handful of times. This chain uses TRBV4-1 with TRBJ2-7; 8 bases fit TRBD1. From germline, CDR1 is MGHRA and CDR2 YSYEKL. The CDR3 extends over 15 amino acids. J gave up 1 base and V 6 bases, and 8 bases lay outside the gene matches. The CDR3 loop reads CASSLSGTGSYEQYF. CDR3 DNA sequence: TGCGCCAGCAGTCTTTCTGGGACAGGTTCCTACGAGCAGTACTTC.

Here the CDR3 reads CASSYLPGRTEAFF. The CDR3 DNA follows: TGTGCCAGCAGTTACCTTCCAGGGCGCACTGAAGCTTTCTTT. This rearrangement joins TRBV6-5 to TRBJ1-1, with D perhaps matching TRBD1 (5 bases). This CDR3 is 14 amino acids long. Trimming removed 2 bases from V and 4 bases from J, with 11 bases in between. The germline CDR1 and CDR2 sequences are MNHEY and SVGAGI.

This sequence joins TRBV7-2 and TRBJ1-1; D perhaps matches TRBD1 (6 bases). This CDR3 spans 14 amino acids. The germline gives CDR1 SGHTA, CDR2 FQGNSA. V lost 8 bases to trimming and J lost 4 bases, with 17 bases between them. The DNA for the CDR3 is TGTGCCAGCGGTGAGGGGGGGGCTTTCACTGAAGCTTTCTTT. Translated, it gives CASGEGGAFTEAFF. The full variable domain, with the rest looked up from reference TRBV7-2 and TRBJ1-1, is GAGVSQSPSNKVTEKGKDVELRCDPISGHTALYWYRQSLGQGLEFLIYFQGNSAPDKSGLPSDRFSAERTGGSVSTLTIQRTQQEDSAVYLCASGEGGAFTEAFFGQGTRLTVV.

The chain combines TRBV24-1 with TRBJ2-7, with a tentative D call TRBD2 (6 bases). With 8 bases removed from V and 2 bases from J, the gap between germline ends came to 15 bases. Per the germline V gene, CDR1 is KGHDR and CDR2 is SFDVKD. There are 14 residues in the CDR3. The CDR3 loop is CATTWRDGPYEQYF. CDR3 coding DNA: TGTGCCACCACCTGGCGGGACGGACCCTACGAGCAGTACTTC.

The sample holds a few counts of this clone. The rearrangement uses TRBV28 and TRBJ2-7; 7 positions agree with TRBD1. Per the germline V gene, CDR1 is MDHEN and CDR2 is SYDVKM. This CDR3 has 15 residues. V was clipped by 5 bases and J by 0 bases; unmatched bases: 7. The CDR3 coding sequence is TGTGCCAGCAGTCCACCCGGGACAGCCTCCTACGAGCAGTACTTC. This gives the protein CASSPPGTASYEQYF.

Only one count was recorded for this clone. CDR3 DNA: TGTGCCATCAGTGCGAATTTACAGGGTACGGGCAATCAGCCCCAGCATTTT. Protein: CAISANLQGTGNQPQHF. The chain combines TRBV10-3 with TRBJ1-5; a possible D gene is TRBD1 (6 bases). The V end lost 4 bases, the J end lost 2 bases, and 18 bases lay between the germline ends. CDR3 length: 17 amino acids. Germline V gene sequence: CDR1 ENHRY, CDR2 SYGVKD.

The gene calls are TRBV7-2 and TRBJ2-1, with TRBD2 identical over 8 bases. CDR3 length: 15 amino acids. Germline trimming cut 4 bases from V and 5 bases from J; bases unmatched to any gene: 7. Germline V gives CDR1 SGHTA, CDR2 FQGNSA. The CDR3 spells CASSSGSGINNEQFF. DNA of the CDR3: TGTGCCAGCAGCTCCGGTAGCGGGATAAACAATGAGCAGTTCTTC.

The genes are TRBV28 and TRBJ2-5, with TRBD2 matching 7 bases. V lost 5 bases, J lost 3 bases, and 12 bases stayed unmatched. This CDR3 contains 16 residues. In germline, CDR1 is MDHEN, CDR2 SYDVKM. The CDR3 spells CASSPDRWEGEETQYF. DNA for the CDR3: TGTGCCAGCAGTCCGGATAGATGGGAGGGAGAAGAGACCCAGTACTTC.

This chain joins TRBV5-1 and TRBJ1-4; maybe TRBD1 (5 bases). CDR3 length: 13 amino acids. CDR1 is SGHRS, CDR2 YFSETQ, per germline. V was shortened by 0 bases and J by 6 bases, with 6 bases between the two germline ends. The CDR3 bases are TGCGCCAGCAGCTTGGGCAGGGATGAAAAACTGTTTTTT. It codes for CASSLGRDEKLFF.

The rearrangement joins TRBV7-9 to TRBJ1-2; maybe TRBD1 (6 bases). V was shortened by 1 base and J by 6 bases, with 9 bases between the two germline ends. The CDR3 loop spans 13 amino acids. Germline lookup yields CDR1 SEHNR and CDR2 FQNEAQ (reference sequence). The CDR3 protein is CASSLEPGDGYTF. The CDR3 coding sequence is TGTGCCAGCAGCTTAGAACCAGGGGATGGCTACACCTTC.

This clone was recorded a few times. The rearrangement uses TRBV30 and TRBJ1-6; perhaps TRBD1 as D (6 bases). V gave up 0 bases and J gave up 7 bases, with 10 bases separating them. The CDR3 spans 14 residues. Germline V gives CDR1 GTSNPN, CDR2 SVGIG (reference sequence). Written as DNA, the CDR3 is TGTGCCTGGAGTGTCCGGGACACAAATTCACCCCTCCACTTT. Amino acids: CAWSVRDTNSPLHF.

V and J are TRBV9 and TRBJ1-2; 8 bases agree with TRBD1. Trimming at V came to 0 bases and at J to 4 bases, leaving 11 bases not matched to a gene. Germline values: CDR1 SGDLS, CDR2 YYNGEE. The CDR3 is made up of 17 amino acids. The CDR3 loop is CASSVDGRGLGGYGYTF. The CDR3 DNA sequence: TGTGCCAGCAGCGTAGATGGCAGGGGGCTGGGCGGCTATGGCTACACCTTC.

V gene TRBV6-2 or TRBV6-3 combines with J gene TRBJ2-7; no clear D gene. Looked up from germline, CDR1 is MNHEY and CDR2 is SVGEGT. The CDR3 sequence is 16 residues long. Trimming removed 0 bases at V and 3 bases at J, with 15 bases between. The CDR3 DNA sequence: TGTGCCAGCAGTTACTCTGACGACGGCAACTACTACGAGCAGTACTTC. It specifies CASSYSDDGNYYEQYF.

The rearrangement joins TRBV7-3 to TRBJ2-3; D not resolved. From germline, CDR1 is SGHTA and CDR2 FQGTGA. The CDR3 has 12 residues. With 4 bases removed from V and 2 bases from J, the gap between germline ends came to 4 bases. CDR3 sequence reads: CASSSSTDTQYF. Written as DNA, the CDR3 is TGTGCCAGCAGCTCCTCCACAGATACGCAGTATTTT.

This rearrangement joins TRBV7-3 to TRBJ1-2, with D tentatively TRBD1 (5 bases). From germline, CDR1 is SGHTA and CDR2 FQGTGA. V lost 2 bases and J 7 bases, leaving 17 bases between the germline ends. The CDR3 totals 15 residues. The CDR3 nucleotides read TGTGCCAGCAGCTTAGATAATTCAGGGTATTCTGGCTACACCTTC. Its protein is CASSLDNSGYSGYTF.

V usage is TRBV7-9 and J usage is TRBJ2-7; possible D gene TRBD1, 5 bases. Germline V gene sequence: CDR1 SEHNR, CDR2 FQNEAQ (reference sequence). V lost 6 bases and J lost 2, with 17 bases in between. CDR3 length: 15 amino acids. The CDR3 reads CASSRRDLVTYEQYF. CDR3 nucleotides: TGTGCCAGCAGTCGCAGGGATCTGGTTACCTACGAGCAGTACTTC. Full variable domain (outside the CDR3, taken from reference TRBV7-9 and TRBJ2-7): DTGVSQNPRHKITKRGQNVTFRCDPISEHNRLYWYRQTLGQGPEFLTYFQNEAQLEKSRLLSDRFSAERPKGSFSTLEIQRTEQGDSAMYLCASSRRDLVTYEQYFGPGTRLTVT.